This TCR beta chain was sequenced during a study of beta chain features in type 1 diabetes. General study points: VDJ junctions sequenced from type 1 diabetes patients showed fewer insertions and more deletions. Shortening that was moderate but significant affected the TCRB CDR3s of Type 1 diabetes patients in all four CD4+ subsets.

On average, the one heparinised blood draw given by each donor was around 110 mL. Each of the CD4+ naive, central memory, regulatory and stem cell-like memory populations was sorted via CD45RO/CCR7/CD25/CD127/CD95/CD27. Sorted populations were all over 95% pure. Expressed TCRB transcripts were sequenced because the entire RNA isolate underwent reverse transcription. The assay was immunoSEQ multiplex PCR, and TCRdb's table has in-frame clones only and misses some. This sample has about 120,000 clones, with roughly 15% found just once. This clone has only a few counts. As yet, its antigen is unknown. With 4 bases removed from V and 0 bases from J, the gap between germline ends came to 13 bases. The CDR3 extends over 15 amino acids. Germline values: CDR1 MGHRA, CDR2 YSYEKL.

The sequenced material came from central memory CD4+ T cells from blood. The sequence derives from a man aged 25 to 40 with type 1 diabetes. This rearrangement joins TRBV4-1 to TRBJ2-7; perhaps TRBD1 as D (6 bases). DNA of the CDR3: TGCGCCAGCAGCCGGACAGATCCGAGCTCCTACGAGCAGTACTTC. This sequence encodes CASSRTDPSSYEQYF.